This T cell receptor (beta chain) comes out of a study of CD8 T cells in ankylosing spondylitis. The CDR3 is made up of 11 amino acids. Trimming took off 6 bases at V and 10 bases at J, with 12 bases between the two ends. This clonotype has a handful of counts. Its specificity is unknown. Construction of TCR beta libraries was performed using quantitative 5'-RACE with molecular barcodes. One entry per CDR3 protein results from TCRdb running MiXCR on the 5' RACE reads. The sample includes roughly 260,000 distinct CDR3 sequences, around 20% seen only once; the top ten take about 8.2%. Study outcomes and limitations: Disease-associated clones were reportedly significantly overrepresented in matched ankylosing spondylitis synovial fluid.

Input material: blood, either unsorted or a sorted T cell fraction (not recorded which). V and J are TRBV12-3 or TRBV12-4 and TRBJ1-1, with unresolved D. The receptor's source is a male donor with ankylosing spondylitis or in good health (not recorded which). The CDR3 here is CASRLEGAAFF. CDR3 nucleotides: TGTGCCAGCAGGTTGGAGGGCGCAGCTTTCTTT.